These 19 T cell receptor beta chains share one sample of origin, sequenced in a study of response to subunit inactivated influenza vaccine. Each CDR3 protein gets one entry after TCRdb re-called the RT-PCR reads with MiXCR. Among hundreds of thousands of distinct CDR3 sequences listed, roughly 15% were seen once. The sample here was PBMCs from blood, taken roughly 2 weeks before vaccination. Source of these receptors: a man aged 45-65 years who received an inactivated influenza vaccine.

The gene calls are TRBV12-3 or TRBV12-4 and TRBJ1-2; 7 bases agree with TRBD1. J lost 4 bases, V lost 5 bases, and 7 bases had no gene match. This CDR3 region has 14 residues. The CDR3 sequence is CASSPGDRGYGYTF. The CDR3 DNA follows: TGTGCCAGCAGTCCAGGGGACAGAGGCTATGGCTACACCTTC.

In its sample, this clonotype was seen a few times. One end of the junction varies from germline; a read error may be responsible. This sequence joins TRBV29-1 and TRBJ2-7; D is possibly TRBD2 (7 bases). From germline, CDR1 is SQVTM and CDR2 ANQGSEA. The length of the CDR3 is 11 residues. The CDR3 protein is CSVEGAGAPQF. CDR3 nucleotides: TGCAGCGTTGAGGGGGCGGGGGCGCCTCAATTC.

This clonotype was recorded a few times. The CDR3 loop is CASSFTRGPYGYTF. The DNA for the CDR3 is TGTGCCAGCAGTTTCACTCGGGGCCCGTATGGCTACACCTTC. The rearrangement uses TRBV12-3 or TRBV12-4 and TRBJ1-2; possibly TRBD1 for D (5 bases). The CDR3 totals 14 residues. V lost 3 bases, J lost 5 bases, and 13 bases lay in between.

This clonotype has more than one count but fewer than ten. CDR3 coding DNA: TGTGCCAGCAGAGCTGGACAGGCCGCCTACAATGAGCAGTTCTTC. It yields the protein CASRAGQAAYNEQFF. The gene calls are TRBV12-3 or TRBV12-4 and TRBJ2-1, with TRBD1 matching 7 bases. J was trimmed by 2 bases and V by 6 bases; bases with no gene match: 7. The CDR3 contains 15 residues.

This clonotype was seen repeatedly, ten times or more. The rearrangement links TRBV3-1 to TRBJ2-5; D is ambiguous. The CDR3 length is 14 residues. Between the trimmed V and J ends, which lost 4 bases and 2 bases, there was a span of 11 bases. Germline CDR1 is LGHDT and CDR2 is YNNKEL (reference sequence). CDR3 amino acids: CASSRMLAQETQYF. The CDR3 DNA is TGTGCCAGCAGCCGCATGTTAGCTCAAGAGACCCAGTACTTC.

This clonotype appeared a few times. The chain links TRBV14 to TRBJ2-5; 8 bases map to TRBD1. Germline-derived CDR1 and CDR2 are SGHDN and FVKESK. This CDR3 spans 15 amino acids. After removal of 4 bases from V and 3 bases from J, the junction contained 7 bases not matched to a gene. Written as DNA, the CDR3 is TGTGCCAGCAGCCCGAGGACAGGGTCCAAAGAGACCCAGTACTTC. This sequence encodes CASSPRTGSKETQYF. Full variable domain (outside the CDR3, taken from reference TRBV14 and TRBJ2-5): EAGVTQFPSHSVIEKGQTVTLRCDPISGHDNLYWYRRVMGKEIKFLLHFVKESKQDESGMPNNRFLAERTGGTYSTLKVQPAELEDSGVYFCASSPRTGSKETQYFGPGTRLLVL.

This chain connects TRBV6-5 to TRBJ2-1; no firm D call. V lost 0 bases and J 7 bases, leaving 10 bases between the germline ends. Germline V gene sequence: CDR1 MNHEY, CDR2 SVGAGI. The CDR3 extends over 14 amino acids. CDR3 residues: CASSYSPHQNEQFF. The CDR3 DNA sequence: TGTGCCAGCAGTTACTCACCCCACCAGAATGAGCAGTTCTTC.

This clonotype was observed many times. The chain is built from TRBV20-1 and TRBJ2-3, with TRBD2 matching 8 bases. CDR1 and CDR2 from the germline V gene are DFQATT and SNEGSKA (reference sequence). CDR3 length: 14 amino acids. J lost 3 bases, V lost 4 bases, and 6 bases had no gene match. CDR3 sequence (DNA): TGCAGTGCTACCAGCGGGGGATCAACAGATACGCAGTATTTT. Its translation is CSATSGGSTDTQYF.

This sequence joins TRBV12-3 or TRBV12-4 and TRBJ1-2; D unclear. This CDR3 spans 14 amino acids. Trimming pared 1 base from V and 1 base from J, leaving 7 bases between. The CDR3 sequence: CASSLEIVNYGYTF. As DNA, the CDR3 is TGTGCCAGCAGTTTAGAGATTGTTAACTATGGCTACACCTTC.

The V call is TRBV4-2, the J call TRBJ1-4; the D is unclear. This CDR3 comprises 13 residues. V dropped 3 bases and J dropped 4 bases, with 6 bases sitting between them. Germline CDR1 reads LGHNA; CDR2 reads YNFKEQ. CDR3 region: CASSQDYNEKLFF. The CDR3 DNA reads as TGTGCCAGCAGCCAGGATTATAATGAAAAACTGTTTTTT.

This clonotype was seen more than once but under ten times. V is TRBV5-6 and J is TRBJ1-5, with D possibly being TRBD1 (6 bases). The V end was cut by 4 bases, the J end by 0 bases, with 11 bases between. The CDR3 contains 15 residues. Germline values: CDR1 SGHDT, CDR2 YYEEEE. This CDR3 reads CASSQGQYSNQPQHF. The CDR3 DNA follows: TGTGCCAGCAGCCAGGGACAATATAGCAATCAGCCCCAGCATTTT.

The V gene is TRBV4-3, the J gene TRBJ2-3, with TRBD2 matching over 9 bases. Germline V gene sequence: CDR1 LGHNA, CDR2 YSLEER. V trimming: 0 bases; J trimming: 2 bases; junction bases outside the gene matches: 12. The length of the CDR3 is 19 residues. CDR3 bases: TGCGCCAGCAGCCAAGAAGCAATCGGGCTAGCGGGGCTCACAGATACGCAGTATTTT. Translation gives CASSQEAIGLAGLTDTQYF.

CDR3 bases: TGTGCCAGTACCTCGGCAGGGGCGCACGAGCAGTACTTC. It is translated as CASTSAGAHEQYF. The chain uses TRBV19 and TRBJ2-7, with D tentatively TRBD1 (6 bases). Trimming shortened V by 7 bases and J by 5 bases, and 15 bases separated the two germline ends. The CDR3 sequence is 13 residues long. Germline lookup yields CDR1 LNHDA and CDR2 SQIVND (reference sequence).

This clonotype occurred a few times. The rearrangement uses TRBV5-5 and TRBJ1-1; 9 bases are shared with TRBD1. The CDR3 has 15 amino acids. V dropped 3 bases and J dropped 7; count of bases not matched to a gene: 10. From germline, CDR1 is SGHKS and CDR2 YYEKEE (reference sequence). The CDR3 DNA sequence: TGTGCCAGCAGCTGGAGGACAGGGGCCGGCGGTGAAGCTTTCTTT. Protein product: CASSWRTGAGGEAFF.

The chain links TRBV4-3 to TRBJ1-1; D not certain. The CDR3 spans 15 residues. The germline V and J ends were trimmed by 3 bases and 0 bases, with 11 bases remaining between them. Germline CDR1 is LGHNA and CDR2 is YSLEER. The DNA of the CDR3 is TGCGCCAGCAGCCAGGAAAGACACCTGAACACTGAAGCTTTCTTT. It specifies CASSQERHLNTEAFF.

J is TRBJ2-7 and V is TRBV7-2; no firm D call. CDR1 is SGHTA and CDR2 is FQGNSA in the germline V gene. This CDR3 comprises 14 residues. Trimming pared 5 bases from V and 2 bases from J, leaving 13 bases between. The CDR3 is CASSGWTGAYEQYF. The CDR3 nucleotides read TGTGCCAGCAGCGGGTGGACGGGTGCCTACGAGCAGTACTTC. Based on the CDR3 plus reference TRBV7-2 and TRBJ2-7, the full variable domain is GAGVSQSPSNKVTEKGKDVELRCDPISGHTALYWYRQSLGQGLEFLIYFQGNSAPDKSGLPSDRFSAERTGGSVSTLTIQRTQQEDSAVYLCASSGWTGAYEQYFGPGTRLTVT.

This clonotype was counted ten times or more. This chain joins TRBV5-1 and TRBJ2-7, with 11 bases fitting TRBD2. V dropped 2 bases and J dropped 0; count of bases not matched to a gene: 7. The CDR3 sequence is 17 residues long. Germline assignment: CDR1 SGHRS and CDR2 YFSETQ. In nucleotides, the CDR3 is TGCGCCAGCAGCTTCATGCTAGCGGGAGGCTACTCCTACGAGCAGTACTTC. Its protein is CASSFMLAGGYSYEQYF.

This clonotype has at least ten counts. The J gene is TRBJ2-7, the V gene TRBV6-2 or TRBV6-3; unclear D gene. CDR1 MNHEY and CDR2 SVGEGT come from the germline V gene. CDR3 length: 15 residues. V was cut by 4 bases and J by 2 bases, with 15 bases left in between. CDR3 amino acids: CASSSPPRIPYEQYF. The CDR3 nucleotides are TGTGCCAGCAGTTCCCCGCCCCGAATACCCTACGAGCAGTACTTC.

This clonotype was observed a few times. The chain employs TRBV3-1 and TRBJ2-7; 8 bases match TRBD2. Trimming at V came to 0 bases and at J to 3 bases, leaving 13 bases not matched to a gene. This CDR3 contains 18 residues. Germline loops: CDR1 LGHDT, CDR2 YNNKEL (reference sequence). For the CDR3, the DNA is TGTGCCAGCAGCCAAGATCTTGGAAGCGGGAGCGGTCTCTACGAGCAGTACTTC. Residues: CASSQDLGSGSGLYEQYF.